Following are 15 T cell receptor beta chains from one sample sequenced in a study of spatial heterogeneity in lung cancer. Regarding the study as a whole: The study found that expanded intratumoral alpha and beta TCR counts tracked tumor mutation counts.

TCRdb reanalysed the 5' RACE reads using MiXCR and keeps one entry per CDR3 protein. The sample lists roughly 10,000 distinct CDR3 sequences, 12% seen once, with 10% to 13% in the top ten. Time point noted: sample taken at primary tumor resection. Their antigens remain unidentified. Sequencing was performed on lung tumor tissue, taken at surgery. These receptors all come from a male donor with early-stage non-small cell lung cancer.

A few counts support this clonotype. The chain carries TRBV4-2 and TRBJ2-4; 9 positions agree with TRBD1. V shed 0 bases, J shed 7 bases, and the junction held 10 bases outside the gene matches. The CDR3 is 17 residues long. Germline V gene lookup returns CDR1 LGHNA and CDR2 YNFKEQ. CDR3 in DNA: TGTGCCAGCAGCCAAGATAGTGTAGCCGACAGGGGGAACATTCAGTACTTC. It specifies CASSQDSVADRGNIQYF.

Many counts were recorded for this clonotype. This sequence joins TRBV24-1 and TRBJ2-2; either TRBD1 or TRBD2 may supply D (5 bases each). The CDR3 contains 13 residues. V lost 11 bases, J lost 5 bases, and 14 bases lay in between. Germline lookup yields CDR1 KGHDR and CDR2 SFDVKD. The CDR3 DNA is TGTGCCATCAGGGACCCCGAGACCGGGGAGCTGTTTTTT. Encoded protein: CAIRDPETGELFF.

Only a few counts were recorded for this clonotype. The chain combines TRBV6-2 or TRBV6-3 with TRBJ1-2; D is unresolved. In germline, CDR1 is MNHEY, CDR2 SVGEGT. This CDR3 is built from 18 residues. The V end was cut by 0 bases, the J end by 3 bases, with 20 bases between. The CDR3 protein is CASSYSSPPRFVHYGYTF. CDR3 DNA sequence: TGTGCCAGCAGTTACTCGAGTCCACCCAGGTTCGTCCACTATGGCTACACCTTC.

This clonotype showed up many times. The genes are TRBV6-2 or TRBV6-3 and TRBJ2-2; D remains unclear. Between the trimmed V and J ends, which lost 2 bases and 6 bases, there was a span of 1 base. Germline V lookup: CDR1 MNHEY, CDR2 SVGEGT. This CDR3 has 11 residues. CDR3 loop: CASSYAGELFF. The CDR3 DNA is TGTGCCAGCAGTTACGCCGGGGAGCTGTTTTTT.

This clonotype ranks as medium-sized. The chain links TRBV7-9 to TRBJ1-2; unclear D gene. V was cut by 0 bases and J by 3 bases, with 8 bases left in between. CDR1 is SEHNR and CDR2 is FQNEAQ in the germline V gene (reference sequence). The length of the CDR3 is 14 residues. CDR3 coding DNA: TGTGCCAGCAGCTTAGCCACAGTTTACTATGGCTACACCTTC. This encodes CASSLATVYYGYTF.

In its sample, this clonotype was seen a few times. The chain joins TRBV12-3 or TRBV12-4 to TRBJ1-5, with D possibly matching TRBD1 (5 bases). Trimming left V 3 bases short and J 2 bases short, with 8 bases between. This CDR3 has 14 residues. The CDR3, as DNA: TGTGCCAGCAGTTTTTCAGGGCGCAATCAGCCCCAGCATTTT. Translating gives CASSFSGRNQPQHF.

This clonotype was seen a handful of times. V and J are TRBV20-1 and TRBJ2-1, with 10 bases identical to TRBD2. This CDR3 is 13 amino acids long. Per the germline V gene, CDR1 is DFQATT and CDR2 is SNEGSKA (reference sequence). The junction had 1 base not matched to a gene; V was cut back by 5 bases and J by 3 bases. CDR3 coding DNA: TGCAGTGCTGGACTAGCGGTCTACAATGAGCAGTTCTTC. Translating gives CSAGLAVYNEQFF.

This rearrangement joins TRBV5-1 to TRBJ1-6; no firm D call. CDR1 is SGHRS and CDR2 is YFSETQ in the germline V gene. The CDR3 totals 14 residues. The V end was cut by 5 bases, the J end by 10 bases, with 16 bases between. The chain's CDR3 is CASSRDGVGSPLHF. DNA for the CDR3: TGCGCCAGCAGTCGCGATGGGGTCGGATCACCCCTCCACTTT.

This clonotype is categorized as medium-sized. The V call is TRBV4-3, the J call TRBJ1-2; D is unresolved. V lost 0 bases, J lost 3 bases, and 11 bases lay in between. Germline lookup yields CDR1 LGHNA and CDR2 YSLEER. This CDR3 is built from 15 residues. CDR3 loop: CASSQDGISHYGYTF. DNA for the CDR3: TGCGCCAGCAGCCAAGATGGGATTTCTCACTATGGCTACACCTTC.

This clonotype was recorded many times. The chain uses TRBV5-4 and TRBJ2-7; D gene uncertain. V was clipped by 0 bases and J by 0 bases, with 7 bases between them. This CDR3 has 14 amino acids. CDR1 SGHNT and CDR2 YYREEE come from the germline V gene (reference sequence). The CDR3 spells CASSLGYASYEQYF. CDR3 sequence (DNA): TGTGCCAGCAGCTTGGGTTACGCCTCCTACGAGCAGTACTTC.

This clonotype is termed medium-sized. The rearrangement uses TRBV5-1 and TRBJ1-1, with unresolved D. This CDR3 has 13 residues. V lost 1 base, J lost 5 bases, and 9 bases lay in between. Germline V gives CDR1 SGHRS, CDR2 YFSETQ. The CDR3 region is CASSLSYGTEAFF. The CDR3 DNA reads as TGCGCCAGCAGCTTGTCGTATGGGACTGAAGCTTTCTTT. The full variable domain, rest sourced from reference TRBV5-1 and TRBJ1-1, is KAGVTQTPRYLIKTRGQQVTLSCSPISGHRSVSWYQQTPGQGLQFLFEYFSETQRNKGNFPGRFSGRQFSNSRSEMNVSTLELGDSALYLCASSLSYGTEAFFGQGTRLTVV.

This clonotype is medium-sized by share. This chain joins TRBV12-3 or TRBV12-4 and TRBJ2-3; 14 bases are a match to TRBD2. The CDR3 has 16 residues. The V and J ends lost 7 bases and 5 bases, in that order; junction bases with no gene match: 8. The CDR3 here is CASTETSGRALDTQYF. CDR3 nucleotide sequence: TGTGCCAGCACCGAGACTAGCGGGAGGGCCTTAGATACGCAGTATTTT.

The sample holds many counts of this clonotype. The CDR3 loop reads CASISGETQYF. The CDR3 DNA reads as TGTGCCAGCATCTCAGGGGAGACCCAGTACTTC. This chain links TRBV27 with TRBJ2-5; D might be TRBD1 (5 bases). Germline V gene sequence: CDR1 MNHEY, CDR2 SMNVEV (reference sequence). The CDR3 loop spans 11 amino acids. Trimming took off 7 bases at V and 5 bases at J, with 8 bases between the two ends.

This clonotype counts as medium-sized (0.01 to 0.1%). The chain employs TRBV6-1 and TRBJ2-7, with D possibly being TRBD1 or TRBD2 (6 bases each). CDR1 MNHNS and CDR2 SASEGT come from the germline V gene. This CDR3 spans 15 amino acids. Trimming pared 2 bases from V and 3 bases from J, leaving 14 bases between. The CDR3 DNA reads TGTGCCAGCAGTGAACCCGCCGGGGGCCGCTACGAGCAGTACTTC. Its protein is CASSEPAGGRYEQYF.

This clonotype was seen at least ten times. The rearrangement uses TRBV27 and TRBJ2-5; D assignment may be TRBD1 or TRBD2 (6 bases each). Trimming stripped 3 bases from V and 4 bases from J, with 12 bases between. The CDR3 is made up of 14 amino acids. Germline-derived CDR1 and CDR2 are MNHEY and SMNVEV (reference sequence). CDR3 bases: TGTGCCAGCAGTTTTTCGGGGGCGGGAGAGACCCAGTACTTC. This encodes CASSFSGAGETQYF.